The present T cell receptor (beta chain) was sequenced within a study of shared clonotypes between healthy human individuals (dated by TCRdb to about 2020). Context from the whole study: A couple of women and a few men aged 18 to 49 years were included in the cohort. To increase sequencing depth and limit assay-specific biases, TCR repertoire library preparation and sequencing were carried out by different laboratories using diverse techniques. For each donor, CD4 naive and CD4 memory were each given three plates, CD8 naive was given two plates, and CD8 memory was given one plate. Leukapheresis yielded between about 0.8 and 8.9 billion PBMCs per donor. To estimate repertoire size and how much clonotype sharing occurs between individuals, the study deeply sequenced the blood TCR repertoires of 5 or 6 healthy adults.

CDR1 is given as PRHDT and CDR2 as FYEKMQ, both from the germline V gene (reference sequence). The V and J ends are trimmed by 1 base and 4 bases, leaving 11 bases between them. The CDR3 spans 14 residues, from the cysteine through the phenylalanine. Just CDR3 DNA is preserved here, 42 bases in frame from base 1. Concerning this clone: Its target antigen remains unknown. No base quality information exists; no much larger clone differs at one position.

On the study overall, not on this receptor specifically: Incomplete sequencing was indicated by rarefaction of sorted-subset datasets, despite the large sequencing depth. The small number of donors limited the genetic and exposure-history diversity represented. Compared with non-shared clonotypes, the clonotypes found in all four sorted-subset donors had higher generation probabilities. Sampling was restricted to blood, and TCR repertoires in tissue are likely to differ from TCR repertoires in blood. Pairwise subsampling indicated that sequencing depth was expected to affect the degree of clonotype sharing among donors. About 5% of naive CD4, roughly 3.6% of naive CD8, around 2.3% of memory CD4, and approximately 0.39% of memory CD8 clonotypes were shared across several donors. Larger estimated clonotype richness was generally found for naive subsets than for memory subsets.

CD8 naive samples consisted of CD45RO-negative cells that were positively selected for CCR7, yielding a CD45RA+CCR7+ population without TemRA cells. The donors were healthy, HIV-negative adults with no recently reported acute infections or vaccinations. Every donor was a Caucasian adult living in Nashville, Tennessee, USA. After blood collection by leukapheresis, PBMCs were isolated using Ficoll-Histopaque density gradient centrifugation and then cryopreserved in the vapor phase of liquid nitrogen. Analytical flow cytometry was used to check the purity and quantity of every magnetically sorted T cell population. Genomic DNA was isolated from every sorted fraction and measured by UV absorbance on a Nanodrop 2000c. TCR CDR3 regions were amplified from genomic DNA by multiplex PCR using the deep immunoSEQ assay. Extracted genomic DNA from each cell subset was spread evenly across all wells of several immunoSEQ 96-well plates, with each plate serving as a replicate. Each replicate PCR for sorted subsets received approximately 200 ng genomic DNA, equal to tens of thousands of T cell genomes. Purified libraries were quantified with a Qubit 3.0 fluorometer, sized on a Bioanalyzer 2100, and re-quantified with the KAPA Library Quantification kit. Every immunoSEQ 96-well plate was sequenced on a dedicated single-read 150-cycle Illumina NextSeq 550 flow cell. Concerning the study's data processing: The immunoSEQ output contained only junctional sequences without quality scores, so filtering could not match that applied to full-length reads. To assign V/J genes and CDR3, sequences were annotated using PyIR, a Python wrapper for IgBLAST v1.9, with IMGT germline references. Any read was removed if the V/J assignment was weak (E-value above 1e-6), the CDR3 was missing, or the read contained stop codons, out-of-frame junctions, or ambiguous translated residues. A V3J clonotype was defined by an identical inferred V gene, J gene, and CDR3 amino acid sequence. Percentage overlap between repertoires was calculated by dividing the number of shared unique clonotypes by the size of the smaller repertoire. Repertoire richness was assessed with RTK rarefaction, the Chao1 estimator, and Recon v2.1 estimates of unobserved clonotypes. OLGA was used to compute generation probabilities for all TCRbeta clonotypes that the gDNA method yielded from a handful of donors. TCRdb retrieved this table from immuneACCESS and kept in-frame rearrangements only. Not all clones are present; in checked studies, unresolved V genes account for under half, and no reason is known for the remainder. V and J calls and clone size are copied from that table; D and trimming were computed from the DNA. Within this sample are over 2,000,000 clones, with 80% to 95% of them counted one time only. The top ten clones comprise around 1.8% of the sample.

This sequence originates from a man younger than 35 in good health. Some clones in this sample may be carry-over from other donors' samples. The rearranged chain carries TRBV13 and TRBJ2-7; the D gene is perhaps TRBD2, on 6 matching bases. Sample: naive CD8+ T cells from PBMCs. Explained via the paper, the cell subset or site label denotes: CD45RA+CCR7+. The CDR3 amino acid sequence is: CASSLAERAYEQYF. The sequenced DNA is TGTGCCAGCAGCTTAGCAGAGCGGGCTTACGAGCAGTACTTC.